These T cell receptor beta chains were read from a single sample in a study of T-cell reconstitution after alpha-beta-depleted transplantation in children. Using its own MiXCR run on the PCR reads, TCRdb lists one record per CDR3 protein. The table lists tens of thousands of distinct CDR3 sequences, approximately 6.1% of them singletons. This specimen was PBMCs, mostly from graft donor cells, taken 60 days after TCRalphabeta/CD19-depleted stem cell transplant. These receptors originate from a female patient between 2 and 15 years old who had a stem cell transplant for aplastic anemia, so the T cells may come from the graft donor. Both conserved end residues are part of each CDR3. Fields, in order: V gene, clone size, J gene, D gene, CDR3 protein, CDR3 DNA. D genes are given only for firm matches. Some rows have no size entry. The others give once, few or many, or a class for an expanded clone.

TRBV10-3	.	TRBJ2-2	TRBD1	CASDRGINTGELFF	TGTGCCAGCGACAGGGGGATTAACACCGGGGAGCTGTTTTTT
TRBV9	many	TRBJ1-1	.	CASSAGGWQNTEAFF	TGTGCCAGCAGCGCGGGGGGCTGGCAGAACACTGAAGCTTTCTTT
TRBV28	few	TRBJ1-1	.	CASSGDARRSEAFF	TGTGCCAGCAGTGGGGACGCACGCCGCTCTGAAGCTTTCTTT
TRBV12-3/TRBV12-4	many	TRBJ1-5	.	CASTLPGGNQPQHF	TGTGCCAGCACCCTCCCAGGCGGGAATCAGCCCCAGCATTTT
TRBV20-1	few	TRBJ2-7	.	CSALRGYGNSRYEQYF	TGCAGTGCTCTCCGGGGTTACGGAAATAGTAGATACGAGCAGTACTTC
TRBV5-5	many	TRBJ1-4	TRBD1	CASSWGQVDEKLFF	TGTGCCAGCAGCTGGGGACAGGTTGATGAAAAACTGTTTTTT
TRBV11-2	many	TRBJ2-3	.	CASSFRPDTFTDTQYF	TGTGCCAGCAGCTTCCGCCCAGATACCTTCACAGATACGCAGTATTTT
TRBV20-1	many	TRBJ2-2	.	CSARGNTGELFF	TGCAGTGCTCGGGGGAACACCGGGGAGCTGTTTTTT
TRBV6-5	many	TRBJ2-1	.	CASSSQGDEQFF	TGTGCCAGCAGTTCACAGGGCGATGAGCAGTTCTTC
TRBV7-9	many	TRBJ2-7	.	CASSLIGQSFPYEQYF	TGTGCCAGCAGCTTAATTGGACAGTCCTTCCCCTACGAGCAGTACTTC
TRBV4-1	many	TRBJ1-1	.	CASSQESQVNTEAFF	TGCGCCAGCAGCCAAGAATCACAGGTGAACACTGAAGCTTTCTTT
TRBV5-1	many	TRBJ2-5	TRBD2	CASSLREVSETQYF	TGCGCCAGCAGCCTCCGGGAGGTCAGCGAGACCCAGTACTTC
TRBV28	.	TRBJ1-4	.	CASTPGQNEKLFF	TGTGCCAGCACCCCAGGACAGAATGAAAAACTGTTTTTT
TRBV5-5	many	TRBJ2-7	TRBD2	CASTTTGGPPKEQYF	TGTGCCAGCACCACGACGGGAGGCCCCCCTAAGGAGCAGTACTTC
TRBV7-2	.	TRBJ2-2	.	CANRHGVNTGELFF	TGTGCCAACCGGCACGGGGTGAACACCGGGGAGCTGTTTTTT
TRBV30	.	TRBJ2-2	TRBD1	CAWSLPGQLTGELFF	TGTGCCTGGAGCCTACCGGGACAGCTCACCGGGGAGCTGTTTTTT
TRBV12-3/TRBV12-4	many	TRBJ2-7	TRBD2	CASRAGRNEQYF	TGTGCCAGCAGAGCGGGGCGGAACGAGCAGTACTTC
TRBV2	few	TRBJ2-5	.	CASNRNNQETQYF	TGTGCCAGTAACAGGAATAATCAAGAGACCCAGTACTTC
TRBV7-9	large	TRBJ2-5	TRBD2	CASSLILAGEETQYF	TGTGCCAGCAGCTTGATACTAGCGGGGGAAGAGACCCAGTACTTC
TRBV28	many	TRBJ1-2	.	CASSFDRMRHYGYTF	TGTGCCAGCAGTTTCGACAGGATGCGGCACTATGGCTACACCTTC
TRBV12-3/TRBV12-4	many	TRBJ2-3	TRBD2	CASILTSGSGTDTQYF	TGTGCCAGCATCTTGACTAGCGGGAGTGGCACAGATACGCAGTATTTT
TRBV7-6	few	TRBJ2-3	TRBD1	CASSFRTDRADTQYF	TGTGCCAGCAGCTTTAGGACGGACAGGGCAGATACGCAGTATTTT
TRBV12-3/TRBV12-4	many	TRBJ2-3	.	CASSFSWAASSTDTQYF	TGTGCCAGCAGTTTCTCTTGGGCAGCCTCTAGCACAGATACGCAGTATTTT
TRBV30	many	TRBJ2-2	TRBD1	CAWVFGTGPGELFF	TGTGCCTGGGTCTTCGGGACAGGGCCCGGGGAGCTGTTTTTT
TRBV29-1	many	TRBJ2-5	TRBD2	CSVHLGLAATAETQYF	TGCAGCGTCCATCTGGGGCTAGCGGCGACCGCGGAGACCCAGTACTTC
TRBV9	many	TRBJ2-2	TRBD2	CASSPTGGSTGELFF	TGTGCCAGCAGCCCCACGGGAGGGTCCACCGGGGAGCTGTTTTTT